Listed below are T cell receptor beta chains from one sample, sequenced in a study of OX40 agonist ivuxolimab in advanced cancers. The repertoire was sequenced with immunoSEQ multiplex PCR; TCRdb's copy has only in-frame clones and lacks some. The sample has about 73,000 clones, approximately 86% seen once. This material consisted of CD4+ or CD8+ T cells sorted from blood, taken in a trial of the OX40 agonist ivuxolimab. These receptors originate from an adult with an advanced solid tumor such as melanoma, head and neck, liver or kidney cancer. Both conserved end residues are part of each CDR3. The order of the fields is V gene, J gene, clone size, D gene, CDR3 DNA, CDR3 protein. The D gene is left open where the match is weak. Size tells how often a clone was seen (once, few, many) or the class of an expanded clone, and some rows leave it out.

V: TRBV15; J: TRBJ2-7; size: -; D: -; DNA: TGTGCCACCAGCAGAGAGAGACGCGCAGGCTACGAGCAGTACTTC; CDR3: CATSRERRAGYEQYF
V: TRBV6-5; J: TRBJ2-1; size: -; D: -; DNA: TGTGCCAGCAGTTACTCGTCGGCGCGGGACAACAATGAGCAGTTCTTC; CDR3: CASSYSSARDNNEQFF
V: TRBV25-1; J: TRBJ2-7; size: -; D: -; DNA: TGTGCCAGCAGTCCTTTTACCGGGTCCTACGAGCAGTACTTC; CDR3: CASSPFTGSYEQYF
V: TRBV6-5; J: TRBJ2-1; size: once; D: TRBD2; DNA: TGTGCCAGCAGTCTAGCGGGGGGTTTTAATGAGCAGTTCTTC; CDR3: CASSLAGGFNEQFF
V: TRBV6-4; J: TRBJ1-1; size: few; D: -; DNA: TGTGCCAGCAGTCCGACAGGTGCCACTGAAGCTTTCTTT; CDR3: CASSPTGATEAFF
V: TRBV27; J: TRBJ2-7; size: -; D: TRBD1; DNA: TGTGCCAGCAGCGGACAGGGGGCGGAGCAGTACTTC; CDR3: CASSGQGAEQYF
V: TRBV9; J: TRBJ2-3; size: -; D: TRBD2; DNA: TGTGCCAGCAGCGCCCCGGGACTAGCGGGGGGTTATACGCAGTATTTT; CDR3: CASSAPGLAGGYTQYF
V: TRBV28; J: TRBJ2-7; size: -; D: -; DNA: TGTGCCAGCAGTGTACTGAGTTACGAGCAGTACTTC; CDR3: CASSVLSYEQYF
V: TRBV7-2; J: TRBJ2-1; size: -; D: TRBD2; DNA: TGTGCCAGCAGCCCGCAGGGTGGGGCTAGCGGGAGCTACAATGAGCAGTTCTTC; CDR3: CASSPQGGASGSYNEQFF
V: TRBV6-1; J: TRBJ2-3; size: -; D: -; DNA: TGTGCCAGCAGGCTCGGGGGAGAAGGCGCAGATACGCAGTATTTT; CDR3: CASRLGGEGADTQYF
V: TRBV18; J: TRBJ2-7; size: -; D: -; DNA: TGTGCCAGCTCAGTCCTAGGGAGCGAGCAGTACTTC; CDR3: CASSVLGSEQYF
V: TRBV5-6; J: TRBJ1-5; size: -; D: -; DNA: TGTGCCAGCAGCACCCGGAACCGGTGGGATAGCAATCAGCCCCAGCATTTT; CDR3: CASSTRNRWDSNQPQHF
V: TRBV7-9; J: TRBJ2-1; size: -; D: TRBD2; DNA: TGTGCCAGCAGCCTAAGACCGGGACTAGCGACTAACAATGAGCAGTTCTTC; CDR3: CASSLRPGLATNNEQFF
V: TRBV5-1; J: TRBJ2-7; size: once; D: TRBD2; DNA: TGCGCCAGCAGCGTAAAGCCAACTAGCGGGGGGGCCTACGAGCAGTACTTC; CDR3: CASSVKPTSGGAYEQYF
V: TRBV7-2; J: TRBJ2-3; size: -; D: TRBD1; DNA: TGTGCCAGCAGCTTAGGATACAGGGGGTGGACAGATACGCAGTATTTT; CDR3: CASSLGYRGWTDTQYF
V: TRBV28; J: TRBJ1-5; size: -; D: TRBD1; DNA: TGTGCCAGCAGTTTATTCACAGGGGTGGGCAATCAGCCCCAGCATTTT; CDR3: CASSLFTGVGNQPQHF
V: TRBV7-3; J: TRBJ2-7; size: -; D: TRBD1; DNA: TGTGCCAGCAGCCTGGGGGGACAGGGGATCAACGAGCAGTACTTC; CDR3: CASSLGGQGINEQYF
V: TRBV5-1; J: TRBJ2-5; size: -; D: TRBD2; DNA: TGCGCCAGCAGCGTTTTGAGGGGTGCCGGGGGGGAGACCCAGTACTTC; CDR3: CASSVLRGAGGETQYF
V: TRBV7-9; J: TRBJ2-1; size: -; D: -; DNA: TGTGCCAGCATGAAGGGAGCGAGCTCCTACAATGAGCAGTTCTTC; CDR3: CASMKGASSYNEQFF
V: TRBV11-2; J: TRBJ2-5; size: -; D: TRBD2; DNA: TGTGCCAGCAGCTTAGATCACCGCGGGGGCCAAGAGACCCAGTACTTC; CDR3: CASSLDHRGGQETQYF
V: TRBV5-1; J: TRBJ2-1; size: -; D: -; DNA: TGCGCCAGCAGCTTGGACGTTGTGGGGTCATACAATGAGCAGTTCTTC; CDR3: CASSLDVVGSYNEQFF
V: TRBV10-3; J: TRBJ2-3; size: -; D: TRBD1; DNA: TGTGCCATCAGTGAAGGGACAGGGGGGTATACGCAGTATTTT; CDR3: CAISEGTGGYTQYF
V: TRBV30; J: TRBJ2-3; size: -; D: -; DNA: TGTGCCTGGACCGAGTTACAGCTTCACACAGATACGCAGTATTTT; CDR3: CAWTELQLHTDTQYF
V: TRBV28; J: TRBJ2-3; size: -; D: -; DNA: TGTGCCAGCAGTTTAATTAGACAAGGCACAGATACGCAGTATTTT; CDR3: CASSLIRQGTDTQYF
V: TRBV30; J: TRBJ2-5; size: -; D: -; DNA: TGTGCCTGGAGTGTAACAGGTCTGGAGACCCAGTACTTC; CDR3: CAWSVTGLETQYF
V: TRBV6-5; J: TRBJ2-7; size: once; D: -; DNA: TGTGCCAGCAGCCCCGCAGGGGACGCCTCCTACGAGCAGTACTTC; CDR3: CASSPAGDASYEQYF
V: TRBV6-5; J: TRBJ2-7; size: -; D: -; DNA: TGTGCCAGCAGGCCAGGGGTCAGTTCCTACGAGCAGTACTTC; CDR3: CASRPGVSSYEQYF
V: TRBV5-1; J: TRBJ2-7; size: once; D: TRBD2; DNA: TGCGCCAGCAGTTGGTCTTTGGTAGCGGGAGGGCCAGCCTACGAGCAGTACTTC; CDR3: CASSWSLVAGGPAYEQYF
V: TRBV7-9; J: TRBJ2-3; size: once; D: TRBD2; DNA: TGTGCCAGCAGCCCTACTAGCGGGAGTCGAGGTACGCAGTATTTT; CDR3: CASSPTSGSRGTQYF
V: TRBV19; J: TRBJ1-6; size: -; D: -; DNA: TGTGCCAGTCAGTGGGGTGGAAATTCACCCCTCCACTTT; CDR3: CASQWGGNSPLHF
V: TRBV25-1; J: TRBJ2-4; size: -; D: -; DNA: TGTGCCAGCAGTGGCTTAAACATTCAGTACTTC; CDR3: CASSGLNIQYF
V: TRBV6-5; J: TRBJ1-2; size: -; D: -; DNA: TGTGCCAGCAGTTACTCTCAAGCAGGGAGAGGCTATGGCTACACCTTC; CDR3: CASSYSQAGRGYGYTF
V: TRBV5-1; J: TRBJ2-1; size: -; D: TRBD2; DNA: TGCGCCAGCAGCTTTGTGACTAGCACAAATGAGCAGTTCTTC; CDR3: CASSFVTSTNEQFF
V: TRBV5-4; J: TRBJ1-1; size: -; D: TRBD1; DNA: TGTGCCAGCAGCTTCGGACAGGGTTTGGTTCGGGGGACTGAAGCTTTCTTT; CDR3: CASSFGQGLVRGTEAFF
V: TRBV5-5; J: TRBJ1-2; size: -; D: TRBD1; DNA: TGTGCCAGCAGCTCACGACAGGGATATGGCTACACCTTC; CDR3: CASSSRQGYGYTF
V: TRBV7-9; J: TRBJ1-4; size: -; D: -; DNA: TGTGCCAGCAGTACAGCGGGGGAAAAACTGTTTTTT; CDR3: CASSTAGEKLFF
V: TRBV28; J: TRBJ1-4; size: -; D: TRBD1; DNA: TGTGCCAGCAGTTTAGGACCGGGACAGTCTGCAACTAATGAAAAACTGTTTTTT; CDR3: CASSLGPGQSATNEKLFF
V: TRBV19; J: TRBJ1-2; size: -; D: TRBD1; DNA: TGTGCCAGTAGTATAGAGGGACAGGGGGCAGGTGGCTACACCTTC; CDR3: CASSIEGQGAGGYTF
V: TRBV29-1; J: TRBJ1-5; size: -; D: -; DNA: TGCAGCGCTAAAAGGACGGTCAATCAGCCCCAGCATTTT; CDR3: CSAKRTVNQPQHF
V: TRBV6-1; J: TRBJ1-2; size: -; D: TRBD1; DNA: TGTGCCAGCAGGTTCCGGGACAGCTATGGCTACACCTTC; CDR3: CASRFRDSYGYTF
V: TRBV9; J: TRBJ2-1; size: -; D: TRBD2; DNA: TGTGCCAGCAGCCTTAGCGGGGACCCAAGGAATGAGCAGTTCTTC; CDR3: CASSLSGDPRNEQFF
V: TRBV29-1; J: TRBJ1-2; size: few; D: -; DNA: TGCAGCGTTGGAATCAGGGACGGCTACACCTTC; CDR3: CSVGIRDGYTF
V: TRBV18; J: TRBJ2-1; size: -; D: -; DNA: TGTGCCAGCTCGTTCGGAGGCTCCTACAATGAGCAGTTCTTC; CDR3: CASSFGGSYNEQFF
V: TRBV7-2; J: TRBJ1-2; size: once; D: TRBD1; DNA: TGTGCCAGCAGTCGGACAGGGGACCCTACTAACTATGGCTACACCTTC; CDR3: CASSRTGDPTNYGYTF
V: TRBV9; J: TRBJ1-1; size: -; D: -; DNA: TGTGCCAGCAGCGTTACCGGGAGCGGTGAAGCTTTCTTT; CDR3: CASSVTGSGEAFF
V: TRBV30; J: TRBJ1-3; size: -; D: -; DNA: TGTGCCTGGAGTAGGAACAGGGCAAGCTCTGGAAACACCATATATTTT; CDR3: CAWSRNRASSGNTIYF
V: TRBV7-3; J: TRBJ2-5; size: once; D: -; DNA: TGTGCCAGCAGCTTAACATCAGGGGAGACCCAGTACTTC; CDR3: CASSLTSGETQYF
V: TRBV4-3; J: TRBJ1-4; size: -; D: TRBD1; DNA: TGCGCCAGCAGCCAAGATGAGGAACAGGGGAACGAAAAACTGTTTTTT; CDR3: CASSQDEEQGNEKLFF
V: TRBV5-4; J: TRBJ1-1; size: -; D: -; DNA: TGTGCCAGCAGCTTGCTCTCGGTGAACACTGAAGCTTTCTTT; CDR3: CASSLLSVNTEAFF
V: TRBV5-1; J: TRBJ1-2; size: -; D: -; DNA: TGCGCCAGCAGCTTGGGGGGAGTCTATGGCTACACCTTC; CDR3: CASSLGGVYGYTF
V: TRBV19; J: TRBJ1-5; size: once; D: -; DNA: TGTGCCAGTAACCCCTTTCCGGAGGTTAGCAATCAGCCCCAGCATTTT; CDR3: CASNPFPEVSNQPQHF
V: TRBV9; J: TRBJ1-6; size: few; D: -; DNA: TGTGCCAGCAGCGTAGATGCCCGAGGGGCCGAGGATTCACCCCTCCACTTT; CDR3: CASSVDARGAEDSPLHF
V: TRBV28; J: TRBJ2-3; size: -; D: -; DNA: TGTGCCAGCAGTCTCCCCTCCGGGATGGTGGATACGCAGTATTTT; CDR3: CASSLPSGMVDTQYF
V: TRBV25-1; J: TRBJ2-1; size: few; D: -; DNA: TGTGCCAGCAGTGAATTCGGCGGCCTGAGCTCCTACAATGAGCAGTTCTTC; CDR3: CASSEFGGLSSYNEQFF
V: TRBV19; J: TRBJ1-2; size: once; D: -; DNA: TGTGCCAGTCCCTGGGCCGGGGGGGACTATGGCTACACCTTC; CDR3: CASPWAGGDYGYTF
V: TRBV7-2; J: TRBJ2-7; size: -; D: TRBD2; DNA: TGTGCCAGCAGCTTAGCGGGAGGGCCGGACGAGCAGTACTTC; CDR3: CASSLAGGPDEQYF
V: TRBV30; J: TRBJ2-7; size: -; D: -; DNA: TGTGCCTGGAGTGGTCAGTGGTACGAGCAGTACTTC; CDR3: CAWSGQWYEQYF
V: TRBV10-2; J: TRBJ1-5; size: -; D: -; DNA: TGCGCCAGCAGTGAGGTACAGGGCAATCAGCCCCAGCATTTT; CDR3: CASSEVQGNQPQHF
V: TRBV30; J: TRBJ2-5; size: -; D: -; DNA: TGTGCCTGGAGTGGTGGGGGGCCCAACCAAGAGACCCAGTACTTC; CDR3: CAWSGGGPNQETQYF